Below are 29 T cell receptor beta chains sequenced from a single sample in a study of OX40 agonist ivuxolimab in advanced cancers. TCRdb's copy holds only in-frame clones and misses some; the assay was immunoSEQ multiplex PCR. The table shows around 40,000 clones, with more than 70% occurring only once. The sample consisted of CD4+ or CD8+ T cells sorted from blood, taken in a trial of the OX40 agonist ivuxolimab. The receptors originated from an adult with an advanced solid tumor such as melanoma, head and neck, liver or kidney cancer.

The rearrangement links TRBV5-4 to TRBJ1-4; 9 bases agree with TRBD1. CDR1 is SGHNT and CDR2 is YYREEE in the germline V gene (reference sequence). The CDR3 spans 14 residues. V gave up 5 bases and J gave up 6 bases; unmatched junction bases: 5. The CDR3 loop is CASRQGQGDEKLFF. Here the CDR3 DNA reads TGTGCCAGCAGACAGGGACAGGGTGATGAAAAACTGTTTTTT.

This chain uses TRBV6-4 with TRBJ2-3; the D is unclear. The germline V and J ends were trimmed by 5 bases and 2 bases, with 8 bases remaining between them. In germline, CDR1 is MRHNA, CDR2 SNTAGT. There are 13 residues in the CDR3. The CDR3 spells CASSTRFTDTQYF. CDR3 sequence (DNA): TGTGCCAGCAGTACCCGTTTCACAGATACGCAGTATTTT.

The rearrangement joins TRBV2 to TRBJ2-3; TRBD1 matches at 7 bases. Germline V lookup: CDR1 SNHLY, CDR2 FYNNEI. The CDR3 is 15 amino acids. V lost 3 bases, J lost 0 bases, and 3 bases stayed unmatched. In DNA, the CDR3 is TGTGCCAGCAGTGAGGGGACAGCCAGCACAGATACGCAGTATTTT. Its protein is CASSEGTASTDTQYF.

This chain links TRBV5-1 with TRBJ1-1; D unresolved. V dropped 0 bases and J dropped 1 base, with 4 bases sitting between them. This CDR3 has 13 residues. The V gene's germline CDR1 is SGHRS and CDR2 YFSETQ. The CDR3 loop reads CASSLDRNTEAFF. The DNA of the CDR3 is TGCGCCAGCAGCTTGGACAGGAACACTGAAGCTTTCTTT.

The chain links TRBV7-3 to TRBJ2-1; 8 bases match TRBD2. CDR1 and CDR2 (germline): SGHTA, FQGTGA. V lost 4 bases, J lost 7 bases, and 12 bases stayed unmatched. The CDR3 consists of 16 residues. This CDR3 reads CASSSASAGEYNEQFF. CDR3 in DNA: TGTGCCAGCAGCTCAGCGTCAGCGGGAGAGTATAATGAGCAGTTCTTC.

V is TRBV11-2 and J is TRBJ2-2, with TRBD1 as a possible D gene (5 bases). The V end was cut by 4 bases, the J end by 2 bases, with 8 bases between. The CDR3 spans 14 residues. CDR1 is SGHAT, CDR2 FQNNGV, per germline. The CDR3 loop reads CASSSDINTGELFF. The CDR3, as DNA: TGTGCCAGCAGCTCGGACATAAACACCGGGGAGCTGTTTTTT.

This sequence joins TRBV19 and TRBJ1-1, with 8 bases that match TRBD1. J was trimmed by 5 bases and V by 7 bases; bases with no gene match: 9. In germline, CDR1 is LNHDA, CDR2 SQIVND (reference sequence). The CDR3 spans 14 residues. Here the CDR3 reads CASNRDRGKTEAFF. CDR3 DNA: TGTGCCAGTAACCGAGACAGGGGTAAGACTGAAGCTTTCTTT.

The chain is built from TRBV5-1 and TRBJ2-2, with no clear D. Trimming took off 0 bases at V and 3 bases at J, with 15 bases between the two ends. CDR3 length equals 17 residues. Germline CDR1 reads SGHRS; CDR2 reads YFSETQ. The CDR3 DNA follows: TGCGCCAGCAGCTTGGGCGCACCGAACCGGGACACCGGGGAGCTGTTTTTT. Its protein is CASSLGAPNRDTGELFF.

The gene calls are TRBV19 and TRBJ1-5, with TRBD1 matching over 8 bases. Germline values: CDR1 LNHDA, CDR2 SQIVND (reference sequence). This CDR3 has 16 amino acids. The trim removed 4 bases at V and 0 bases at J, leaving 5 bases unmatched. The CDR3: CASSTWTGSSNQPQHF. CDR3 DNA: TGTGCCAGTAGTACCTGGACAGGGAGTAGCAATCAGCCCCAGCATTTT.

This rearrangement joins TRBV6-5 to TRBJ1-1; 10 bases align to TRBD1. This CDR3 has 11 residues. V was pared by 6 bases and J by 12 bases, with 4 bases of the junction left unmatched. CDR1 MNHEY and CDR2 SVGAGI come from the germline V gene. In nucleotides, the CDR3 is TGTGCCAGCAGCCCGGGACAGGGGACTTTCTTT. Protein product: CASSPGQGTFF.

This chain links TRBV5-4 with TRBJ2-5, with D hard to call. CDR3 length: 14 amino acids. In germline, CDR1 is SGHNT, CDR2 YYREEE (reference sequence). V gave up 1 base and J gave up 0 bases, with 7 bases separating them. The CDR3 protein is CASSLRGYQETQYF. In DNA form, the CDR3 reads TGTGCCAGCAGCTTGCGAGGTTACCAAGAGACCCAGTACTTC.

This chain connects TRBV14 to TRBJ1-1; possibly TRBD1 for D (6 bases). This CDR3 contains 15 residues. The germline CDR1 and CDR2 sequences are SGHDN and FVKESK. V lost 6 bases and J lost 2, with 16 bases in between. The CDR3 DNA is TGTGCCAGCAGTGGGGGCAGGGGTAGAAACACTGAAGCTTTCTTT. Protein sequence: CASSGGRGRNTEAFF. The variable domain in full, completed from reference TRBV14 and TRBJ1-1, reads EAGVTQFPSHSVIEKGQTVTLRCDPISGHDNLYWYRRVMGKEIKFLLHFVKESKQDESGMPNNRFLAERTGGTYSTLKVQPAELEDSGVYFCASSGGRGRNTEAFFGQGTRLTVV.

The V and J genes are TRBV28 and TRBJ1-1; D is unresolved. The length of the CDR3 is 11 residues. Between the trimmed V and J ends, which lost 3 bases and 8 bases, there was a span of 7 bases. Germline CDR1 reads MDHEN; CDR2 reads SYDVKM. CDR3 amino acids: CASSLRKEAFF. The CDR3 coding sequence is TGTGCCAGCAGTTTGAGAAAAGAAGCTTTCTTT.

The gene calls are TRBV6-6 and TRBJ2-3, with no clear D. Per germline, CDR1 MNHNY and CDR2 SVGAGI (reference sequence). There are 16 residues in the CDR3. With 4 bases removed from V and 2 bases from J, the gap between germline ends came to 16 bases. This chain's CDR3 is CASSSPRVGSTDTQYF. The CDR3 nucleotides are TGTGCCAGCAGTTCCCCCCGTGTGGGTTCCACAGATACGCAGTATTTT.

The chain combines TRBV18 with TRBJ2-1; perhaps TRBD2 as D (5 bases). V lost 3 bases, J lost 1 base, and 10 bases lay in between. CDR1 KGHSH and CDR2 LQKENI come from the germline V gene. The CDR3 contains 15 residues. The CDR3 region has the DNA TGTGCCAGCTCACCCGGGGTTGGGTCCTACAATGAGCAGTTCTTC. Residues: CASSPGVGSYNEQFF.

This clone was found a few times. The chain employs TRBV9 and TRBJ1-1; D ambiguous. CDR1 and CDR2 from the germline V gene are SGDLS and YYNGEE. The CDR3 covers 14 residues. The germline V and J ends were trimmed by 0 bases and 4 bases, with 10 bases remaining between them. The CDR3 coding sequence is TGTGCCAGCAGCGTAGCACCCGGTCTCACTGAAGCTTTCTTT. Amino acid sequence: CASSVAPGLTEAFF.

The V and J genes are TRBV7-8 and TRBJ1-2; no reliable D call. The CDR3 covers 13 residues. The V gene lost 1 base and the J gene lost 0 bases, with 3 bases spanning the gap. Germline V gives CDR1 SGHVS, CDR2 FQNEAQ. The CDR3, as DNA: TGTGCCAGCAGCTTAGATTCTAACTATGGCTACACCTTC. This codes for CASSLDSNYGYTF.

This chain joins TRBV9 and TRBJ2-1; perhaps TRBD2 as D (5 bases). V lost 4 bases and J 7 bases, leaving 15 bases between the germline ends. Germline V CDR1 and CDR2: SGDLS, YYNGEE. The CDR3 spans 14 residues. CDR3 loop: CASSLTSAANEQFF. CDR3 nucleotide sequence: TGTGCCAGCAGCCTCACATCAGCGGCGAATGAGCAGTTCTTC.

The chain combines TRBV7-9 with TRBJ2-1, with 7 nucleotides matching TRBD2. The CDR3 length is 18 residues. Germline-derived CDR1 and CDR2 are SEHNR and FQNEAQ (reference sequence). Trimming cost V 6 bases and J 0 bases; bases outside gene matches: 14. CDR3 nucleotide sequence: TGTGCCAGCAGTGGGGGAGGGGTAGCGGGTAGCTCCTACAATGAGCAGTTCTTC. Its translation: CASSGGGVAGSSYNEQFF.

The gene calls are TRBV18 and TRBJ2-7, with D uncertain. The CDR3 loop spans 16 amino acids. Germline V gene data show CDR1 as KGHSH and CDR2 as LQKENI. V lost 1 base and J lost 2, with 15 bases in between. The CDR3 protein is CASSPQFGSPTYEQYF. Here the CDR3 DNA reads TGTGCCAGCTCACCACAATTCGGGTCTCCAACCTACGAGCAGTACTTC. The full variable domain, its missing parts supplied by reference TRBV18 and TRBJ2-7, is NAGVMQNPRHLVRRRGQEARLRCSPMKGHSHVYWYRQLPEEGLKFMVYLQKENIIDESGMPKERFSAEFPKEGPSILRIQQVVRGDSAAYFCASSPQFGSPTYEQYFGPGTRLTVT.

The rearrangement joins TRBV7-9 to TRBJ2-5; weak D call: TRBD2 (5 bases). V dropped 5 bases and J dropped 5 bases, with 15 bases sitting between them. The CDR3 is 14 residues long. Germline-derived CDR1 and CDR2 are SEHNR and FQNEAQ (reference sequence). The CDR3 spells CASSASLRWETQYF. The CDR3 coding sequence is TGTGCCAGCAGCGCTAGCCTACGCTGGGAGACCCAGTACTTC.

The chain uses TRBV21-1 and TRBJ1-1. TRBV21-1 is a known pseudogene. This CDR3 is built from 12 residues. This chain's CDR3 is CASSKSGSVAFF. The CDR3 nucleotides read TGTGCCAGCAGCAAATCCGGCAGCGTGGCTTTCTTT.

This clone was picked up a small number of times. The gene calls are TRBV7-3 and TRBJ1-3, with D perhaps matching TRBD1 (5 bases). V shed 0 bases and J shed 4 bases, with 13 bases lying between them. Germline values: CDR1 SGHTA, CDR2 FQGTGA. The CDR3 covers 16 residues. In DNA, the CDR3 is TGTGCCAGCAGCTTAACGGGTTACGCAGGGGGAAACACCATATATTTT. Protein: CASSLTGYAGGNTIYF.

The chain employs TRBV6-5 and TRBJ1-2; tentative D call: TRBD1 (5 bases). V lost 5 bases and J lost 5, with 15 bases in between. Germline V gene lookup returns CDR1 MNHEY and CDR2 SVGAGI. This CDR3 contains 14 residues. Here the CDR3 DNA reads TGTGCCAGCAGTCCTGGGACTGCCCATTATGGCTACACCTTC. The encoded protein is CASSPGTAHYGYTF.

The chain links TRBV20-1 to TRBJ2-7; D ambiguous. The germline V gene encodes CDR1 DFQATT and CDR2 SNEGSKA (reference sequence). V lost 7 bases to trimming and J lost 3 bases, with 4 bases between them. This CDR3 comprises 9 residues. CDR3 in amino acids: CSEGYEQYF. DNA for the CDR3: TGCAGTGAAGGCTACGAGCAGTACTTC.

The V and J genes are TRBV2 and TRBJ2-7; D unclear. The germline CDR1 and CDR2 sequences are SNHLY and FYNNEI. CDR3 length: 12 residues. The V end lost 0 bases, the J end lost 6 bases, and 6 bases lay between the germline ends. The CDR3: CASSEARAEQYF. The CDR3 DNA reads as TGTGCCAGCAGTGAAGCACGGGCCGAGCAGTACTTC.

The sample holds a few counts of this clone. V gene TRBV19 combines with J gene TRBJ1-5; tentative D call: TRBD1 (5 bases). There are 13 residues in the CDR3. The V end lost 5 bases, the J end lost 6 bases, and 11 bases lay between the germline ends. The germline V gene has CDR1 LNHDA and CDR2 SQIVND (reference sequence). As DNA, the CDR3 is TGTGCCAGTAGTTTGGTGAGGGGTCAGCCCCAGCATTTT. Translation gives CASSLVRGQPQHF.

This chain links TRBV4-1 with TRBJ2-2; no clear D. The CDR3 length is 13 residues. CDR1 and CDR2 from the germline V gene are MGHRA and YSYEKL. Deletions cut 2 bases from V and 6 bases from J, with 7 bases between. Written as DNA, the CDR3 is TGCGCCAGCAGCCAATGGCAGTCCGGGGAGCTGTTTTTT. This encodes CASSQWQSGELFF.

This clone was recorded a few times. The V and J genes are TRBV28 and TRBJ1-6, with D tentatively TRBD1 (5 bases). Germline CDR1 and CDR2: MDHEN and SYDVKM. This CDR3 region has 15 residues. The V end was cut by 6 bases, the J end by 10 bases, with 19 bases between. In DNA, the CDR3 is TGTGCCAGCAGAGAGATCTCAGGGTCTCAATCACCCCTCCACTTT. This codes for CASREISGSQSPLHF. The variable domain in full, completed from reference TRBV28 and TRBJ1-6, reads DVKVTQSSRYLVKRTGEKVFLECVQDMDHENMFWYRQDPGLGLRLIYFSYDVKMKEKGDIPEGYSVSREKKERFSLILESASTNQTSMYLCASREISGSQSPLHFGNGTRLTVT.